These 19 T cell receptor beta chains originate from one sample sequenced in a study of T-cell memory formation after mild COVID-19. TCRdb recomputed calls from the 5' RACE reads with MiXCR, one row per CDR3 protein. Here the sample spans 350,000 to 450,000 distinct CDR3 sequences, around 20% being singletons. The sample consisted of PBMCs or a T cell subset sorted from them (not recorded which). These receptors all come from an adult woman who had mild COVID-19 (a few samples of this study predate the infection). Cell type and time point are not known.

The chain carries TRBV7-8 and TRBJ2-7; D remains unclear. CDR1 and CDR2 (germline): SGHVS, FQNEAQ. V lost 5 bases, J lost 2 bases, and 7 bases lay in between. CDR3 size: 12 residues. The CDR3 here is CASSPIPYEQYF. The CDR3 DNA follows: TGTGCCAGCAGCCCCATCCCCTACGAGCAGTACTTC.

V gene TRBV12-3 or TRBV12-4 combines with J gene TRBJ2-7; 7 bases agree with TRBD2. The CDR3 covers 14 residues. With 6 bases clipped from V and 1 base from J, the junction kept 6 bases outside the gene matches. DNA of the CDR3: TGTGCCAGCAGCCACGGGGACTATTCCTACGAGCAGTACTTC. It is translated as CASSHGDYSYEQYF.

The chain has TRBV5-1 and TRBJ2-7; TRBD2 might be the D (6 bases). Trimming took 0 bases from V and 2 from J, leaving 12 bases between them. CDR1 is SGHRS and CDR2 is YFSETQ in the germline V gene. CDR3 length: 15 amino acids. In nucleotides, the CDR3 is TGCGCCAGCAGCTTGGATAGCGGACCCACCTACGAGCAGTACTTC. This gives the protein CASSLDSGPTYEQYF.

In its sample, this clonotype was seen a few times. This chain connects TRBV4-1 to TRBJ2-1; D perhaps matches TRBD2 (6 bases). V was pared by 0 bases and J by 8 bases, with 8 bases between. The CDR3 runs to 13 residues. Germline loops: CDR1 MGHRA, CDR2 YSYEKL. The chain's CDR3 is CASSQERGDEQFF. CDR3 in DNA: TGCGCCAGCAGCCAAGAGCGGGGAGATGAGCAGTTCTTC.

The rearrangement joins TRBV18 to TRBJ2-5; no definite D call. Germline CDR1 and CDR2: KGHSH and LQKENI. There are 13 residues in the CDR3. V lost 0 bases to trimming and J lost 4 bases, with 6 bases between them. The CDR3 DNA follows: TGTGCCAGCTCACCACCGACGCGAGAGACCCAGTACTTC. Translation: CASSPPTRETQYF.

This clonotype was seen only a few times. The chain uses TRBV7-9 and TRBJ2-1; possibly TRBD1 for D (6 bases). From germline, CDR1 is SEHNR and CDR2 FQNEAQ (reference sequence). V dropped 5 bases and J dropped 6 bases, with 20 bases sitting between them. This CDR3 spans 16 amino acids. CDR3 sequence: CASSRLSGVRSNEQFF. The CDR3 DNA reads TGTGCCAGCAGCCGTCTGTCAGGGGTCCGAAGCAATGAGCAGTTCTTC.

This clonotype occurred a few times. The chain couples TRBV19 to TRBJ1-1; D remains unclear. Germline lookup yields CDR1 LNHDA and CDR2 SQIVND (reference sequence). This CDR3 contains 16 residues. V was shortened by 6 bases and J by 1 base, with 18 bases between the two germline ends. CDR3 DNA sequence: TGTGCCAGTAGCCCTCCAGGAGTCCCAAGGAACACTGAAGCTTTCTTT. Protein sequence: CASSPPGVPRNTEAFF.

J is TRBJ2-7 and V is TRBV7-9; 13 positions agree with TRBD2. The germline V gene has CDR1 SEHNR and CDR2 FQNEAQ (reference sequence). The V segment lost 3 bases and the J segment 1 base; nucleotides outside the gene matches: 15. CDR3 length: 20 amino acids. The CDR3 coding sequence is TGTGCCAGCAGCTTTTCCGAGCGGGGACTAGCGGGGCCCCTTTCCTACGAGCAGTACTTC. Translated, it gives CASSFSERGLAGPLSYEQYF.

The V and J genes are TRBV9 and TRBJ2-1; 10 bases align to TRBD2. The CDR3 spans 15 residues. V lost 1 base and J lost 9; bases outside the gene matches: 7. CDR1 and CDR2 from the germline V gene are SGDLS and YYNGEE. CDR3 sequence (DNA): TGTGCCAGCAGCGTAAGAACTAGCGGGGATGGTGAGCAGTTCTTC. This sequence encodes CASSVRTSGDGEQFF.

This clonotype has only a few counts. This rearrangement joins TRBV29-1 to TRBJ2-1; the match to TRBD2 covers 12 bases. J was trimmed by 1 base and V by 7 bases; bases with no gene match: 5. CDR1 is SQVTM, CDR2 ANQGSEA, per germline. The CDR3 spans 15 residues. As DNA, the CDR3 is TGCAGCGCCTTAACTAGCGGGAGGTCCTACAATGAGCAGTTCTTC. Protein product: CSALTSGRSYNEQFF.

This rearrangement joins TRBV19 to TRBJ2-7, with 9 bases identical to TRBD1. The CDR3 is 16 residues long. Germline V gene data show CDR1 as LNHDA and CDR2 as SQIVND (reference sequence). The V and J ends lost 3 bases and 4 bases, in that order; junction bases with no gene match: 10. Here the CDR3 reads CASSIQPTGGKYEQYF. As DNA, the CDR3 is TGTGCCAGTAGTATCCAACCAACAGGGGGCAAGTACGAGCAGTACTTC.

This chain uses TRBV2 with TRBJ1-1; 7 bases are shared with TRBD1. Germline V CDR1 and CDR2: SNHLY, FYNNEI. The CDR3 has 14 amino acids. V shed 8 bases and J 1 base; nucleotides not matched to a gene: 7. The CDR3 region is CASAQEGANTEAFF. The CDR3 DNA reads TGTGCCAGCGCCCAGGAGGGGGCGAACACTGAAGCTTTCTTT.

The chain links TRBV3-1 to TRBJ2-2; TRBD2 agrees at 9 bases. Germline V gene lookup returns CDR1 LGHDT and CDR2 YNNKEL (reference sequence). V gave up 4 bases and J gave up 2 bases; unmatched junction bases: 8. This CDR3 spans 17 amino acids. The CDR3 DNA sequence: TGTGCCAGCAGCCTTTTAGCGGGGGTTATTAACACCGGGGAGCTGTTTTTT. The encoded protein is CASSLLAGVINTGELFF.

In its sample, this clonotype was seen a few times. The rearrangement joins TRBV6-5 to TRBJ1-5; D gene ambiguous. CDR1 and CDR2 from the germline V gene are MNHEY and SVGAGI. V was cut by 6 bases and J by 5 bases, with 11 bases left in between. This CDR3 has 13 amino acids. CDR3 protein: CASRFGVDQPQHF. The CDR3 DNA follows: TGTGCCAGCAGGTTCGGGGTCGATCAGCCCCAGCATTTT.

The chain uses TRBV4-1 and TRBJ1-1; weak D call: TRBD1 (5 bases). This CDR3 is built from 18 residues. The germline V gene encodes CDR1 MGHRA and CDR2 YSYEKL. Trimming removed 3 bases at V and 0 bases at J, with 20 bases between. The CDR3 is CASSHPAGRLFMNTEAFF. CDR3 nucleotides: TGCGCCAGCAGCCACCCCGCAGGGCGCTTGTTCATGAACACTGAAGCTTTCTTT.

The chain has TRBV7-2 and TRBJ1-4; 10 bases are shared with TRBD1. The germline V gene has CDR1 SGHTA and CDR2 FQGNSA. The CDR3 totals 15 residues. The V segment lost 5 bases and the J segment 6 bases; nucleotides outside the gene matches: 6. Here the CDR3 reads CASSNPGQGHEKLFF. The CDR3 DNA reads as TGTGCCAGCAGCAATCCGGGACAGGGGCATGAAAAACTGTTTTTT.

There are a few counts of this clonotype. V usage is TRBV5-6 and J usage is TRBJ2-7, with 10 bases lining up with TRBD1. Germline CDR1 SGHDT, CDR2 YYEEEE. V lost 5 bases to trimming and J lost 4 bases; unmatched junction nucleotides: 9. The CDR3 extends over 15 amino acids. The CDR3 sequence is CASRLQPGQGYEQYF. CDR3 bases: TGTGCCAGCAGGTTGCAGCCGGGACAGGGGTACGAGCAGTACTTC.

The V gene is TRBV12-3 or TRBV12-4, the J gene TRBJ2-2; the D gene is possibly TRBD2 (5 bases). V was shortened by 6 bases and J by 6 bases, with 11 bases between the two germline ends. This CDR3 spans 13 amino acids. CDR3 in amino acids: CASRDEGPGELFF. The CDR3 nucleotides read TGTGCCAGCAGGGACGAGGGCCCCGGGGAGCTGTTTTTT.

This clonotype was seen a handful of times. The genes are TRBV5-1 and TRBJ2-7; D is unclear. The CDR3 loop spans 13 amino acids. Germline CDR1 is SGHRS and CDR2 is YFSETQ. V was shortened by 4 bases and J by 3 bases, with 11 bases between the two germline ends. The CDR3 bases are TGCGCCAGCAGCGGGGTCCCTAACTACGAGCAGTACTTC. Protein sequence: CASSGVPNYEQYF.